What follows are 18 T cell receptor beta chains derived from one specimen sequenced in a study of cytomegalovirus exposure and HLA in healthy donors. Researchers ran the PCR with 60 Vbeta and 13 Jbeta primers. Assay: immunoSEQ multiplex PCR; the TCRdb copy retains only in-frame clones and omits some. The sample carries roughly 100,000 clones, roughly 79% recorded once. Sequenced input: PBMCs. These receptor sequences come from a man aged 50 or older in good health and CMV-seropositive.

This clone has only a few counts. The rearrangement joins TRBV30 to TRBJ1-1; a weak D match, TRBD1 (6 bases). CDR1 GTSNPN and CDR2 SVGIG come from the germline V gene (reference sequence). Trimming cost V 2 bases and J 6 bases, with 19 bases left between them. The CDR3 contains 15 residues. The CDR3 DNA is TGTGCCTGGAGTCCTTCCATTAGGGGGACCTCTGAAGCTTTCTTT. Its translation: CAWSPSIRGTSEAFF. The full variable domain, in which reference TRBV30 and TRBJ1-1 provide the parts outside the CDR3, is SQTIHQWPATLVQPVGSPLSLECTVEGTSNPNLYWYRQAAGRGLQLLFYSVGIGQISSEVPQNLSASRPQDRQFILSSKKLLLSDSGFYLCAWSPSIRGTSEAFFGQGTRLTVV.

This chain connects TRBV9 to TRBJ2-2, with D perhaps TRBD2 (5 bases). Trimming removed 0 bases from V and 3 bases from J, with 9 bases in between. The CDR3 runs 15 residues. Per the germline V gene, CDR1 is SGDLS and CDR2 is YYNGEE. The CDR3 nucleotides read TGTGCCAGCAGCGTAGGCGGTAGCGACACCGGGGAGCTGTTTTTT. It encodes CASSVGGSDTGELFF.

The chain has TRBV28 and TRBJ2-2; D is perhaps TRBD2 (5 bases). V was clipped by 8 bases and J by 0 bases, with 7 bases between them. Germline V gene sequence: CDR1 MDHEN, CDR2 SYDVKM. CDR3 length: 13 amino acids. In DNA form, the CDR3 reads TGTGCCAGCTTGACTACGAACACCGGGGAGCTGTTTTTT. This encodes CASLTTNTGELFF.

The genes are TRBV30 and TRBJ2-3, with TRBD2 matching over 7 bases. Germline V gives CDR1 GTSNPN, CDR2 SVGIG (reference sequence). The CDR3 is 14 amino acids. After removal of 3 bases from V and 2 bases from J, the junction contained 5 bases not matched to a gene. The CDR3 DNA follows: TGTGCCTGGAGCGGGACTACCCACACAGATACGCAGTATTTT. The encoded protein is CAWSGTTHTDTQYF.

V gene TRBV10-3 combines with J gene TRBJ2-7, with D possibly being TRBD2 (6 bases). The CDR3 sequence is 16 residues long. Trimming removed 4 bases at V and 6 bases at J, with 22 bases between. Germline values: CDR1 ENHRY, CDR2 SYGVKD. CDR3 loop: CAISGPPLKLASEQYF. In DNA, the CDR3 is TGTGCCATCAGTGGGCCCCCACTAAAACTAGCATCCGAGCAGTACTTC.

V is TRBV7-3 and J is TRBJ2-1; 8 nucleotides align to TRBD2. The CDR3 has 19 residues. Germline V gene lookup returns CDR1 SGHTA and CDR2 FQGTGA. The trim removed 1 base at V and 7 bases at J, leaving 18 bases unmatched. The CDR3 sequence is CASSLNQPSRGVGGNEQFF. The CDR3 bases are TGTGCCAGCAGCTTAAACCAGCCATCGCGGGGGGTAGGTGGTAATGAGCAGTTCTTC.

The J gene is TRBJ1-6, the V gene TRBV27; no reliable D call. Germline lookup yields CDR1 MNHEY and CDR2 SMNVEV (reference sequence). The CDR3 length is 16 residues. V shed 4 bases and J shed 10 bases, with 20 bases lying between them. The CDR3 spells CASSSPPPAGGSPLHF. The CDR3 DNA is TGTGCCAGCAGTTCCCCCCCGCCGGCAGGTGGGTCACCCCTCCACTTT.

The CDR3 reads CASSLGGRGVYEQYF. The CDR3, as DNA: TGCGCCAGCAGCTTGGGAGGCAGGGGGGTCTACGAGCAGTACTTC. The chain combines TRBV5-1 with TRBJ2-7; D possibly corresponds to TRBD1 (7 bases). This CDR3 region has 15 residues. CDR1 SGHRS and CDR2 YFSETQ come from the germline V gene. V was shortened by 0 bases and J by 3 bases, with 13 bases between the two germline ends.

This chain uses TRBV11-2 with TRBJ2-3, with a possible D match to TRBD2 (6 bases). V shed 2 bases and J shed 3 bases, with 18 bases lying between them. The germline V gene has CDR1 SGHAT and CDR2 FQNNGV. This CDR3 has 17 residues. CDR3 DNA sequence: TGTGCCAGCAGCTTATTATCCCGGGGGAGAATTACAGATACGCAGTATTTT. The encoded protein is CASSLLSRGRITDTQYF.

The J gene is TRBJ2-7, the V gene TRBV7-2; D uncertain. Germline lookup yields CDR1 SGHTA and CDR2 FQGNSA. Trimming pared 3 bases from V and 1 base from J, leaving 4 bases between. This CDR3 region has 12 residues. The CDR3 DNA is TGTGCCAGCAGCTTCCCTTCCTACGAGCAGTACTTC. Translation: CASSFPSYEQYF.

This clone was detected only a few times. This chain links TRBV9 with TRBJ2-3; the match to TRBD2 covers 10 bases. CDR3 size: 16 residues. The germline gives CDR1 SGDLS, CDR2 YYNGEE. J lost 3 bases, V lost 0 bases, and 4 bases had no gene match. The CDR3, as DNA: TGTGCCAGCAGCGTAGCCGCTAGCGGGAGAACAGATACGCAGTATTTT. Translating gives CASSVAASGRTDTQYF.

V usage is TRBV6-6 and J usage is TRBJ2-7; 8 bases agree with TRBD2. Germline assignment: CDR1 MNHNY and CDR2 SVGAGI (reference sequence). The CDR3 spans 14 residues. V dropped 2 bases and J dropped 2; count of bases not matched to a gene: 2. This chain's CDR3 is CASSYERGPYEQYF. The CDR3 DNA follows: TGTGCCAGCAGTTACGAGCGGGGGCCCTACGAGCAGTACTTC.

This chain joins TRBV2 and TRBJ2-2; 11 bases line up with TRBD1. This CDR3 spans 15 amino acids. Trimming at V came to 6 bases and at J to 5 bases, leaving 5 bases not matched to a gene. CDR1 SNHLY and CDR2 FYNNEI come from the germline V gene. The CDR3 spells CASRGTGGNTGELFF. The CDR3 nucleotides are TGTGCCAGCAGAGGGACAGGGGGGAATACCGGGGAGCTGTTTTTT.

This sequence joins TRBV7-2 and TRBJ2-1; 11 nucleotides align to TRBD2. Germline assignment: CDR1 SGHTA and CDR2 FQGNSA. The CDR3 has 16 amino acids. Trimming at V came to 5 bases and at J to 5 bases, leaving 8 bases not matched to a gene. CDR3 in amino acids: CASSRQGLAGNNEQFF. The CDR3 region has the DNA TGTGCCAGCAGCCGCCAAGGACTAGCGGGCAACAATGAGCAGTTCTTC.

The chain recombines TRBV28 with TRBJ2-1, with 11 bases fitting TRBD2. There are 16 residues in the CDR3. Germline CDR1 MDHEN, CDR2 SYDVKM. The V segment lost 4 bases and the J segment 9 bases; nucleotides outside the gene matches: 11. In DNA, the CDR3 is TGTGCCAGCAGTTACCCGGGGGTAGCGGGAGGGGGTGAGCAGTTCTTC. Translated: CASSYPGVAGGGEQFF.

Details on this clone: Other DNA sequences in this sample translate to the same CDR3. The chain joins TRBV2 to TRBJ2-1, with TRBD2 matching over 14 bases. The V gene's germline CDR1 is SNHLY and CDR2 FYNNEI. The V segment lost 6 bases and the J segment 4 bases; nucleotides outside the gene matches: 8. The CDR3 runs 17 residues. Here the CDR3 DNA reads TGTGCCAGCAGCTATTCGGGACTAGCGGGAGTTTACAATGAGCAGTTCTTC. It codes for CASSYSGLAGVYNEQFF.

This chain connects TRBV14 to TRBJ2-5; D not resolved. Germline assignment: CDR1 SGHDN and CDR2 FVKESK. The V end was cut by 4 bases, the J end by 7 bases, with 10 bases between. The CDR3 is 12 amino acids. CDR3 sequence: CASSPGSGTQYF. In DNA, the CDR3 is TGTGCCAGCAGCCCCGGGTCGGGGACCCAGTACTTC.

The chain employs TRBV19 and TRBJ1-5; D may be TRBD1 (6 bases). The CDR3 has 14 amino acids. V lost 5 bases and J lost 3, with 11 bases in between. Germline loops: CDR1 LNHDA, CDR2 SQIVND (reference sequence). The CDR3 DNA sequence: TGTGCCAGTAGTGCCAGGACAGACAATCAGCCCCAGCATTTT. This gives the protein CASSARTDNQPQHF.